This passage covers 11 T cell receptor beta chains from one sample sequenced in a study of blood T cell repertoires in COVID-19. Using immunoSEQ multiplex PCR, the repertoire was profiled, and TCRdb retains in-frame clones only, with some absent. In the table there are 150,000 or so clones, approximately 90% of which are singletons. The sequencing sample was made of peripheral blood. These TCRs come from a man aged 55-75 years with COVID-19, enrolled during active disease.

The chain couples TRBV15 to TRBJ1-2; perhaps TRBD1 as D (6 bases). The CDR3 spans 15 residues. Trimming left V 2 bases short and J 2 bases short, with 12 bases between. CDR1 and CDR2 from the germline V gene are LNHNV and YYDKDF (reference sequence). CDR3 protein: CATSRISQGNYGYTF. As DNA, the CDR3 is TGTGCCACCAGCAGAATATCTCAGGGGAACTATGGCTACACCTTC.

CDR3 in DNA: TGTGCCAGCAGCGGACAGGGGGCCGGGGAGCTGTTTTTT. This translates into CASSGQGAGELFF. The gene calls are TRBV2 and TRBJ2-2, with 10 positions matching TRBD1. The CDR3 extends over 13 amino acids. Germline CDR1 is SNHLY and CDR2 is FYNNEI. After removal of 6 bases from V and 6 bases from J, the junction contained 1 base not matched to a gene.

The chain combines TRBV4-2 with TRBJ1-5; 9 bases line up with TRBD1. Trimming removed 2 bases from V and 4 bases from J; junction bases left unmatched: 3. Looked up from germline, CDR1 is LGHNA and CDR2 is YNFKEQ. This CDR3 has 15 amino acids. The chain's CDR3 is CASSQRGQGNQPQHF. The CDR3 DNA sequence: TGTGCCAGCAGCCAAAGGGGACAGGGTAATCAGCCCCAGCATTTT.

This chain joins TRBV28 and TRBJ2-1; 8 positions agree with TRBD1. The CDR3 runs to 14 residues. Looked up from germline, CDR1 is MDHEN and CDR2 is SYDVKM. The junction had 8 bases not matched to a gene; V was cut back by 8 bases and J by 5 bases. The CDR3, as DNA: TGTGCCAGCGATGGACAGGGCTCTAACAATGAGCAGTTCTTC. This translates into CASDGQGSNNEQFF.

Here the CDR3 DNA reads TGTGCCAGCAGTACGGACAGGGGGTTTGGAAACACCATATATTTT. Its protein is CASSTDRGFGNTIYF. The chain joins TRBV9 to TRBJ1-3; TRBD1 matches at 10 bases. V dropped 5 bases and J dropped 3; count of bases not matched to a gene: 5. The CDR3 is 15 residues long. The germline V gene has CDR1 SGDLS and CDR2 YYNGEE.

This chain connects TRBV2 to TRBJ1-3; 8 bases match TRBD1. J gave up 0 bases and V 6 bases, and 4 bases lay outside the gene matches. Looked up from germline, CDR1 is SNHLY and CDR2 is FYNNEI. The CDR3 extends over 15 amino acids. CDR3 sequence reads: CASREQGASGNTIYF. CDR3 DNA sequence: TGTGCCAGCAGGGAGCAGGGGGCCTCTGGAAACACCATATATTTT.

The CDR3 protein is CASTYEGAGNQPQHF. The CDR3 DNA reads as TGTGCCAGCACCTACGAAGGGGCGGGCAATCAGCCCCAGCATTTT. This chain connects TRBV7-2 to TRBJ1-5, with D maybe TRBD1 (5 bases). CDR1 SGHTA and CDR2 FQGNSA come from the germline V gene. The CDR3 totals 15 residues. V lost 7 bases and J lost 2, with 15 bases in between.

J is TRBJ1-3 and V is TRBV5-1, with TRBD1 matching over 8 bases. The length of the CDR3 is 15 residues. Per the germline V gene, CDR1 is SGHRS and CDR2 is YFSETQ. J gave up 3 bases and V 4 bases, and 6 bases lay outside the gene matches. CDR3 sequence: CASSQPDRDGNTIYF. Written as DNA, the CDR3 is TGCGCCAGCAGCCAACCGGACAGGGATGGAAACACCATATATTTT.

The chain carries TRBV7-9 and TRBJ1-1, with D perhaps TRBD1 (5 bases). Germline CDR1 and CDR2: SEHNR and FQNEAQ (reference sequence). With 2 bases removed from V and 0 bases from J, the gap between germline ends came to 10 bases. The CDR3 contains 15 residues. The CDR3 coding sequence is TGTGCCAGCAGCTTACGGACGGACATGAACACTGAAGCTTTCTTT. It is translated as CASSLRTDMNTEAFF.

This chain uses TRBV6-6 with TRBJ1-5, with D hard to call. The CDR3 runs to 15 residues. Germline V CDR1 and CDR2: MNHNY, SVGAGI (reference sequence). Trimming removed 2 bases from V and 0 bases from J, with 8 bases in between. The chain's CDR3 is CASSYTIPSNQPQHF. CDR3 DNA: TGTGCCAGCAGTTACACTATACCTAGCAATCAGCCCCAGCATTTT.

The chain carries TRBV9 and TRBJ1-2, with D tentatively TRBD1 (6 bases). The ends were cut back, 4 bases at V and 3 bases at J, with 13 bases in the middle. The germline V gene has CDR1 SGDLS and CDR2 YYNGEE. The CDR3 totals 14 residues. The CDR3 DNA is TGTGCCAGCAGCTATGCACAGGGTGACTATGGCTACACCTTC. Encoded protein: CASSYAQGDYGYTF.